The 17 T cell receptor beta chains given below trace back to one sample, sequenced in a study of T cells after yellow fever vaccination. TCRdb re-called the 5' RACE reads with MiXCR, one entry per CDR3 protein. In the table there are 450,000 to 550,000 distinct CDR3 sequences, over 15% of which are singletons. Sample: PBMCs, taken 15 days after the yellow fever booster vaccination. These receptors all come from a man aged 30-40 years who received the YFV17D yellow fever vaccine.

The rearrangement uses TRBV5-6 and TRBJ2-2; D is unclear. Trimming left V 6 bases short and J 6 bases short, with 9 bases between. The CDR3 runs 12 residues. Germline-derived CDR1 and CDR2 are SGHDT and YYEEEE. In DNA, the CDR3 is TGTGCCAGCACCTCCCGGGCCGGGGAGCTGTTTTTT. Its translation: CASTSRAGELFF.

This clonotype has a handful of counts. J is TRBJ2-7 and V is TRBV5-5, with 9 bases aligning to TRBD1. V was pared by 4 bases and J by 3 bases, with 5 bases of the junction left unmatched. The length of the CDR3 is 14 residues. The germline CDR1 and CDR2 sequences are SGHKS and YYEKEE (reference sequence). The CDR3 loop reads CASSQTGGVYEQYF. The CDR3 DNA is TGTGCCAGCAGCCAAACAGGGGGCGTCTACGAGCAGTACTTC.

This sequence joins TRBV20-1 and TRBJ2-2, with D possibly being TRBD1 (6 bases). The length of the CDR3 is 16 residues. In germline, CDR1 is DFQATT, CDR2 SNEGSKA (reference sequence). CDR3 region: CCFRDEVQGFTGELFF. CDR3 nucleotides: TGCTGTTTCAGGGATGAGGTTCAGGGGTTCACCGGGGAGCTGTTTTTT.

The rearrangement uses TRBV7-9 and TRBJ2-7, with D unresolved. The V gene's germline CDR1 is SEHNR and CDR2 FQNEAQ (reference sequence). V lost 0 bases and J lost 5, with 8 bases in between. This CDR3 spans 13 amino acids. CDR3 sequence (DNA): TGTGCCAGCAGCTTAGCGGGTTGGGACGAGCAGTACTTC. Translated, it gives CASSLAGWDEQYF.

CDR3 bases: TGTGCCAGCAGTCCGGACCCCCGGGATACGCAGTATTTT. Protein sequence: CASSPDPRDTQYF. The chain combines TRBV27 with TRBJ2-3; the D is unclear. CDR1 is MNHEY and CDR2 is SMNVEV in the germline V gene (reference sequence). The ends were cut back, 5 bases at V and 6 bases at J, with 12 bases in the middle. The CDR3 totals 13 residues.

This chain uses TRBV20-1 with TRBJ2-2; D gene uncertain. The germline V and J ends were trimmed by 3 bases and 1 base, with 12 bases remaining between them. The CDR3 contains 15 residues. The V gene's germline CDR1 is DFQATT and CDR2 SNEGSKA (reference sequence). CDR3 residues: CSARPTSLNTGELFF. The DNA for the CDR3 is TGCAGTGCTAGGCCGACTTCTTTGAACACCGGGGAGCTGTTTTTT.

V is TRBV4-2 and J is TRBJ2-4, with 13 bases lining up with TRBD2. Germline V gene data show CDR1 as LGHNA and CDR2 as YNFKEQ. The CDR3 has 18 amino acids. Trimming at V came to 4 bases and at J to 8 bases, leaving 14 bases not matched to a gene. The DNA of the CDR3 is TGTGCCAGCAGCCCCTCTGGGGGACTAGCGGGGTCGTCGGACATTCAGTACTTC. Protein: CASSPSGGLAGSSDIQYF.

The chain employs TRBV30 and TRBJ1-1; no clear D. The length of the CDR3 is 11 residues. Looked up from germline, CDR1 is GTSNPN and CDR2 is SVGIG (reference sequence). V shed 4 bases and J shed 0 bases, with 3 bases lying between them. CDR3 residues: CAWNLNTEAFF. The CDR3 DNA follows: TGTGCCTGGAACCTGAACACTGAAGCTTTCTTT.

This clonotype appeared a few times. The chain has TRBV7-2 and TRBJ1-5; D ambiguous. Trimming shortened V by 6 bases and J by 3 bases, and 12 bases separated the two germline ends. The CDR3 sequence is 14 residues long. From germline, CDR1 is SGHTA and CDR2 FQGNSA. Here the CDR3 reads CASRDGQPNQPQHF. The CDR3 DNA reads TGTGCCAGCAGAGACGGGCAGCCCAATCAGCCCCAGCATTTT.

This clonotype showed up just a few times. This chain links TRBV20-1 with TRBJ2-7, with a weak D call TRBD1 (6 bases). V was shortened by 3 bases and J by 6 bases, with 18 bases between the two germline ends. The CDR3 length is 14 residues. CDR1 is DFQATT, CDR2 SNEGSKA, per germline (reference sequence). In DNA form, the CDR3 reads TGCAGTGCTAGTGGTAGGACAGTCTCTGGCGAGCAGTACTTC. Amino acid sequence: CSASGRTVSGEQYF.

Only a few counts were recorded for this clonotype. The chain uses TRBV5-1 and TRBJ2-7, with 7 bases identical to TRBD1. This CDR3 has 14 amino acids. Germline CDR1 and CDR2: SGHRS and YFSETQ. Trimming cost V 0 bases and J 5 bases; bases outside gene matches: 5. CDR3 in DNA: TGCGCCAGCAGCTTGGGGCAGGGGGAGCACGAGCAGTACTTC. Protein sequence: CASSLGQGEHEQYF.

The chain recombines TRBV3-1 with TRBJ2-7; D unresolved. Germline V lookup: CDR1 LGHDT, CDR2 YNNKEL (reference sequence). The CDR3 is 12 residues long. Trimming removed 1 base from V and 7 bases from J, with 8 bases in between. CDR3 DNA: TGTGCCAGCAGCCAAGTGTCGAGGGAGCAGTACTTC. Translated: CASSQVSREQYF.

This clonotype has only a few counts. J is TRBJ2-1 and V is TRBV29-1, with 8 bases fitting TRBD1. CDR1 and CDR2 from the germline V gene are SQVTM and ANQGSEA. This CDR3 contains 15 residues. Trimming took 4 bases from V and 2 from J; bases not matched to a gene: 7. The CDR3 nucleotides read TGCAGCGTTGGGGGAGACAGGGGAGCCTACAATGAGCAGTTCTTC. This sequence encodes CSVGGDRGAYNEQFF.

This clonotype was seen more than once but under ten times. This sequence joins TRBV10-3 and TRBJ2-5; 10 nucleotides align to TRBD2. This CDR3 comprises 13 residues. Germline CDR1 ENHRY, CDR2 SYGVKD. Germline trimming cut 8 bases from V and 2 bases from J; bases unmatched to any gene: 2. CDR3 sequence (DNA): TGTGCCATCCAACTAGCGGGACAAGAGACCCAGTACTTC. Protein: CAIQLAGQETQYF.

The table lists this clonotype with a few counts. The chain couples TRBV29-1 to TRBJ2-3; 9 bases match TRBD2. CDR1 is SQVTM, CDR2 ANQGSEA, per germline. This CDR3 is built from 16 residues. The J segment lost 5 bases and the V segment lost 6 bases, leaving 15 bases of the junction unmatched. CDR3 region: CSVDLAGLEGLDTQYF. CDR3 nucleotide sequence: TGCAGCGTCGACCTAGCGGGACTCGAAGGCTTAGATACGCAGTATTTT.

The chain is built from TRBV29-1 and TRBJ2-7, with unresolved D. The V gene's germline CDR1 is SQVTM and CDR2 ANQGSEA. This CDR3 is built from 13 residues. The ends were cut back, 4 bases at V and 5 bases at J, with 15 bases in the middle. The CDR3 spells CSVGSQFLDEQYF. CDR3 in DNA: TGCAGCGTTGGGTCTCAGTTTCTTGACGAGCAGTACTTC.

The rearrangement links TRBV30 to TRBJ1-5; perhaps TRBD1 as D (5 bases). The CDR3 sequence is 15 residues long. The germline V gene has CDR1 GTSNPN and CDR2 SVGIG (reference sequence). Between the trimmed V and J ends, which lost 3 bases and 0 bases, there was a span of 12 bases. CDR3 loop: CAWSRGTDSNQPQHF. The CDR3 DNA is TGTGCCTGGAGCCGAGGGACGGATAGCAATCAGCCCCAGCATTTT.